The following is a TCR beta chain sequence with its context. No cognate antigen has been identified for it. One base away there is no much larger clone; base qualities are not given. The data originate from a study of identical twins (dated by TCRdb to the mid-2010s). For the wider study: To test whether fetal clonotypes persist, this study deep-sequenced TCR alpha and beta repertoires from monozygotic twins, from unrelated adults of various ages, and from cord blood. Replicate twin experiments were performed at different times using different library preparation protocols to rule out contamination. General conclusions and limits of the study: Invariant T cells such as MAIT and iNKT could partly confound zero-insertion analyses, although diverse VJ usage argued against such confounding for most clonotypes. A weaker excess of twin sharing was found in beta out-of-frame sequences because the signal-to-noise ratio was lowered by fewer shared sequences. Fewer insertions were carried by abundant cord blood beta clonotypes, a similar but weaker trend appeared in young adult naive repertoires, and no such trend appeared in memory repertoires. Out-of-frame TCR alpha sharing in monozygotic twins was systematically underestimated by recombination models, whereas sharing between unrelated individuals was in agreement with the recombination models. Compared with coincidental sharing between unrelated individuals, out-of-frame TCR alpha sequences shared between twins had an excess of sequences with low generation probability. Because the same donors could not be followed over many years, the conclusions depended on cross-sectional statistical analysis.

Germline trimming amounts to 3 bases on V and 7 bases on J, with 12 as the count of junction bases outside the gene matches. The CDR3 spans 15 residues, from the cysteine through the phenylalanine. The DNA shown is the 45-base CDR3, in frame from base 1. The method behind the library was 5' RACE. For sequencing, an Illumina HiSeq 2000 was employed. Template switching added a universal primer binding site, and the final cDNA carried a unique molecular identifier that allowed TCR cDNA molecules to be counted accurately. First-strand cDNA for TCR alpha and beta chains was synthesized from specific primers in the conserved constant-segment region. Each cDNA library was double barcoded, with a SMART-Mk sample barcode plus Illumina barcodes, to control for contamination. Two successive PCR steps introduced TruSeq adapter sequences along with Illumina sample barcodes. Sequencing of the TCR alpha and beta cDNA libraries was done on the Illumina HiSeq platform using custom primers. As for the original processing: MiGEC processed the raw reads to extract unique molecular identifiers, while MiXCR was used to determine the CDR3 positions. Recombination models were inferred per individual with the repgenHMM and IGoR tools using an EM algorithm. Shared clonotypes were analyzed with the tcR package in R, and sharing was normalized by the product of cloneset sizes. To study raw recombination free of thymic and clonal selection effects, out-of-frame nonproductive sequences were analyzed. TCRdb reworked the public reads: Q25 trimming with fastp, MiXCR clone assembly, productive beta chains retained. Rows matching on CDR3 protein sequence are summarized as one entry with the most common DNA and genes. Clone size and V and J calls follow TCRdb, not the original study. The table for this sample lists hundreds of thousands of distinct CDR3 sequences; 15% to 20% of them were counted only once. Around 14% of the sample is in the top ten clones.

Every donor was a healthy Caucasian. The twin cohort consisted of three pairs of female monozygotic twins, all aged 18 to 29 years. The RNA used for TCR libraries was isolated from peripheral blood mononuclear cells. These data were also filed under a second study, of T cells expressing NK-cell markers. The second study, in turn, reports: In sorted CD3+CD56+NKG2C+, CD3+CD56+NKG2C- and CD3+CD56-NKG2C+ T-cell subsets from several donors, TCR beta-chain repertoires were profiled. Seven of the eight sequenced donors were HCMV-seropositive and one was HCMV-seronegative. In several experiments an anti-gammadeltaTCR antibody was added to restrict sorting to alphabetaTCR-expressing T cells. In several donors, the dominant CD3+CD56+NKG2C+ clonotypes were among the top 10 CD8+ clonotypes and accounted for roughly 1.0-8% of CD8+ T cells. Those dominant clonotypes were again the most abundant among CD3+CD56-NKG2C+ cells in several donors, at roughly 25-60.1%. Whether the expanded NKG2C-expressing T cell clones were specific for HCMV antigens remained unclear. The eight sequenced donors were randomly selected healthy volunteers, three men and five women. To determine HCMV serostatus, a commercial ELISA kit was used to detect HCMV-specific IgG in serum. For several donors, bulk peripheral blood T-cell repertoires were also sequenced from unsorted PBMC. MIGEC handled demultiplexing of the reads and grouping by UMI, while MiTCR was used to assemble and quantify clonotypes. To remove erroneous sequences, TCR cDNA sequences were retained only when supported by two or more reads. The tcR package was used for downstream repertoire analysis, with clonotypes matched between fractions based on CDR3 nucleotide sequence plus V segment. VDJmatch was used to annotate antigen specificity against VDJdb, with one amino acid substitution in CDR3 allowed.

The source is a woman aged 18-30 years in good health. The chain employs TRBV12-3 or TRBV12-4 and TRBJ2-7, with 7 central nucleotides matching TRBD2. Material for sequencing was PBMCs. At the DNA level, the sequence is TGTGCCAGCAGTTTGCGGCTAGCGGCGGCCGGGGAGCAGTACTTC. It encodes CASSLRLAAAGEQYF.